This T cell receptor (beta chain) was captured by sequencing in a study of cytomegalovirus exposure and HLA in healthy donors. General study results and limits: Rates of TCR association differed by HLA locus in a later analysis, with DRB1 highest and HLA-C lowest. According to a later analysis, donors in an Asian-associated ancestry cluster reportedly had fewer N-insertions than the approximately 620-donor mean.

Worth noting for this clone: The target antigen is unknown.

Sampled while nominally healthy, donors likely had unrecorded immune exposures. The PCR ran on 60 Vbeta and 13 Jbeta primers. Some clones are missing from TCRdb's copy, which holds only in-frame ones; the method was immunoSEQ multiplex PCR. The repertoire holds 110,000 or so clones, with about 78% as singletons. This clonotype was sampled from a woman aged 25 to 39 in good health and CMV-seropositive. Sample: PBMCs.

CDR3: CSVEDLGGYTF. CDR3 DNA sequence: TGCAGCGTTGAAGATCTCGGGGGGTACACCTTC. The chain recombines TRBV29-1 with TRBJ1-2; D is possibly TRBD1 (5 bases). V was trimmed by 0 bases and J by 11 bases, leaving 10 bases between them. CDR1 and CDR2 from the germline V gene are SQVTM and ANQGSEA. The CDR3 loop spans 11 amino acids.